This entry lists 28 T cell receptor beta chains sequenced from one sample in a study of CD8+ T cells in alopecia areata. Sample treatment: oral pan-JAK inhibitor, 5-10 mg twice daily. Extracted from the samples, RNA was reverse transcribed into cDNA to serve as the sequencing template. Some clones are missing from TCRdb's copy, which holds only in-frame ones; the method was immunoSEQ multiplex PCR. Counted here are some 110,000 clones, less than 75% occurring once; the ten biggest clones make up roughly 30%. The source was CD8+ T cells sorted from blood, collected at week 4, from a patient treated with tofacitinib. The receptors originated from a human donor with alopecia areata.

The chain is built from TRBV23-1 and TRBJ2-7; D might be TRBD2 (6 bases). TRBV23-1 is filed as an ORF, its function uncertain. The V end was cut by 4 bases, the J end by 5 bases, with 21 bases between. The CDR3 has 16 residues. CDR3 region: CASSRQAGLLAHEQYF. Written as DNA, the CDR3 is TGCGCCAGCAGTCGCCAGGCGGGGTTACTGGCCCACGAGCAGTACTTC.

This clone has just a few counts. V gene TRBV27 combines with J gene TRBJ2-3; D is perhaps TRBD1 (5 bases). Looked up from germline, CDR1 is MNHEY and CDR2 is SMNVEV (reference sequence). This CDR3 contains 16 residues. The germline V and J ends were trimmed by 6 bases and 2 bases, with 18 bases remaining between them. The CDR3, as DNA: TGTGCCAGCAGCACCCAGGTGGGGCTATTCACAGATACGCAGTATTTT. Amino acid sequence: CASSTQVGLFTDTQYF.

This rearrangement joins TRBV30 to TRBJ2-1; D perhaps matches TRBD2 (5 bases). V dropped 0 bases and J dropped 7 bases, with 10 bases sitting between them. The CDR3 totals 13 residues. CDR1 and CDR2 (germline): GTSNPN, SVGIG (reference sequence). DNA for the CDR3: TGTGCCTGGAGTGTGATCGGGGAAAATGAGCAGTTCTTC. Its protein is CAWSVIGENEQFF.

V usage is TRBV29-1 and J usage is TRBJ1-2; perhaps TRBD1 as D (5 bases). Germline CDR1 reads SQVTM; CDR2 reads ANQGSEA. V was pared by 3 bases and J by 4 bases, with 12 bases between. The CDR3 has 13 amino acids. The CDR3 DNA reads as TGCAGCGTTGACTGGCAGGGTGGCTATGGCTACACCTTC. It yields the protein CSVDWQGGYGYTF.

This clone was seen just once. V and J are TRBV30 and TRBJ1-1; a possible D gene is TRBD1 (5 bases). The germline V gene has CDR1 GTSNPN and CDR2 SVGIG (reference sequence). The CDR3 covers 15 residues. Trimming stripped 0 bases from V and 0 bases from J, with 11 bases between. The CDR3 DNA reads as TGTGCCTGGAGTGTAACCCGGGGGATGAACACTGAAGCTTTCTTT. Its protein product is CAWSVTRGMNTEAFF.

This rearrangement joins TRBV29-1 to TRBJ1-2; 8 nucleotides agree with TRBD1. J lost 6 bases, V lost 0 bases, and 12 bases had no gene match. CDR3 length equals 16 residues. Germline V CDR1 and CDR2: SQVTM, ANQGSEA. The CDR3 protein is CSVEEGSGQGWDGYTF. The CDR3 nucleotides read TGCAGCGTTGAAGAAGGGTCTGGACAGGGCTGGGATGGCTACACCTTC. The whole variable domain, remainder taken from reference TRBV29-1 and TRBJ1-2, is SAVISQKPSRDICQRGTSLTIQCQVDSQVTMMFWYRQQPGQSLTLIATANQGSEATYESGFVIDKFPISRPNLTFSTLTVSNMSPEDSSIYLCSVEEGSGQGWDGYTFGSGTRLTVV.

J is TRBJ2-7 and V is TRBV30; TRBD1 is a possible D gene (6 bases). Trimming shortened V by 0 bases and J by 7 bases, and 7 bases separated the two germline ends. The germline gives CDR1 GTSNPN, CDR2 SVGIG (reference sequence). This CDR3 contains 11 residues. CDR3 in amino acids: CAWSVGQEQYF. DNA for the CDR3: TGTGCCTGGAGTGTTGGACAGGAGCAGTACTTC.

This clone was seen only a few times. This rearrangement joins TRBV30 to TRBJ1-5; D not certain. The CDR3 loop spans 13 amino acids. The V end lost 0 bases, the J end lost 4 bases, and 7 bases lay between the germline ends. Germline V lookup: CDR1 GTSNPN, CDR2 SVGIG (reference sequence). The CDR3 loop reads CAWSVMSNQPQHF. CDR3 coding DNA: TGTGCCTGGAGTGTAATGAGTAATCAGCCCCAGCATTTT.

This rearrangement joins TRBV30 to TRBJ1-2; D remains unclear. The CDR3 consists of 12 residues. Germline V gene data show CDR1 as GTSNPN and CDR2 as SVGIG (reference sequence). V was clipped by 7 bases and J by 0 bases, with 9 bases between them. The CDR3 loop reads CAFELSNYGYTF. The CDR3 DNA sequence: TGTGCCTTTGAGCTATCTAACTATGGCTACACCTTC.

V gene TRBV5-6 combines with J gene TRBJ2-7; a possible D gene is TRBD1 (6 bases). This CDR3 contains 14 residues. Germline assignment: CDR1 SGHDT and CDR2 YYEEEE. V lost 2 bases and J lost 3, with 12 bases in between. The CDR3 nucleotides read TGTGCCAGCAGCTTTACAGGGTCGGGCTACGAGCAGTACTTC. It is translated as CASSFTGSGYEQYF.

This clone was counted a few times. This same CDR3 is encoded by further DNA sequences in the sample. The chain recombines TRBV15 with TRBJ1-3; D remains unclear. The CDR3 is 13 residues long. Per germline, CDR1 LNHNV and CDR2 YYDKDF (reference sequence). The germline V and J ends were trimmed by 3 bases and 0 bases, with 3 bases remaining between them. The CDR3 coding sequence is TGTGCCACCAGCAGGATCTCTGGAAACACCATATATTTT. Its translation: CATSRISGNTIYF.

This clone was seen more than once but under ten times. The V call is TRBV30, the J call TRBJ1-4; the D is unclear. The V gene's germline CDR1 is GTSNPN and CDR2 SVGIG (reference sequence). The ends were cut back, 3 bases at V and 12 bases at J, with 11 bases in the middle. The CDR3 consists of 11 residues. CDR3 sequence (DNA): TGTGCCTGGAGCTTCGAGGAGGAACTGTTTTTT. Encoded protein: CAWSFEEELFF.

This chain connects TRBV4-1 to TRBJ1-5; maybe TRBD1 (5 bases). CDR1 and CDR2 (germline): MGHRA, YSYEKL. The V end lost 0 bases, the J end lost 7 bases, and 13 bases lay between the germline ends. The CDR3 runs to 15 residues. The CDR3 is CASSQDIDSWQPQHF. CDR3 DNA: TGCGCCAGCAGCCAAGATATCGACAGTTGGCAGCCCCAGCATTTT.

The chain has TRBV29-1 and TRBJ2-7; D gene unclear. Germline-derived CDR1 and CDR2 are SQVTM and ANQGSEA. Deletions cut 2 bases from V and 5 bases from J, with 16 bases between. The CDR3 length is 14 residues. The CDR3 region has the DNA TGCAGCGTTGAAAAGTTGCAGGAACTGGACGAGCAGTACTTC. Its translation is CSVEKLQELDEQYF.

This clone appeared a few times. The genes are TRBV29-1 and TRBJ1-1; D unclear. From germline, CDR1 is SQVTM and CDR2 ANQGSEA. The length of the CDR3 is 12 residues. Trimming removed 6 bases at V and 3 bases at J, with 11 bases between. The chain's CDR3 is CSVIHDYTEAFF. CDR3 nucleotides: TGCAGCGTGATACACGATTACACTGAAGCTTTCTTT. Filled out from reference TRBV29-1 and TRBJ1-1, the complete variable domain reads SAVISQKPSRDICQRGTSLTIQCQVDSQVTMMFWYRQQPGQSLTLIATANQGSEATYESGFVIDKFPISRPNLTFSTLTVSNMSPEDSSIYLCSVIHDYTEAFFGQGTRLTVV.

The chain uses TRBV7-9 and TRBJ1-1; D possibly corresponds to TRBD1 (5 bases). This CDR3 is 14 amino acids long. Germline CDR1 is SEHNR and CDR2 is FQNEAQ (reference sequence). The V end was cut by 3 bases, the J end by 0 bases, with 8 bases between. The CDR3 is CASSLTDMNTEAFF. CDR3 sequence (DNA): TGTGCCAGCAGCTTGACAGATATGAACACTGAAGCTTTCTTT.

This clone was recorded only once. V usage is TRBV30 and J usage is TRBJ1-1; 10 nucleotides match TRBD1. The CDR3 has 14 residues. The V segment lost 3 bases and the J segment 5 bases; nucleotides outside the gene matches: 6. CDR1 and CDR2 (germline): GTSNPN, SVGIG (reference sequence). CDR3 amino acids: CAWSRGQGGTEAFF. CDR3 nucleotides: TGTGCCTGGAGCCGAGGACAGGGGGGGACTGAAGCTTTCTTT.

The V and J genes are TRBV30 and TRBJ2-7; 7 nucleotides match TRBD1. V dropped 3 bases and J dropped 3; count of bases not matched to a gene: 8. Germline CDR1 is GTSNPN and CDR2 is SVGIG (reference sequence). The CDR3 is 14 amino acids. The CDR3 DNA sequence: TGTGCCTGGAGCCGGGACAGTCGATACTACGAGCAGTACTTC. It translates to CAWSRDSRYYEQYF.

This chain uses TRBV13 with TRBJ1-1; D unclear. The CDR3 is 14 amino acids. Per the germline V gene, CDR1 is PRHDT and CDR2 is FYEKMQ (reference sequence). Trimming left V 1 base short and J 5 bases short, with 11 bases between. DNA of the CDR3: TGTGCCAGCAGCTTAGATTGGGAGCGGACTGAAGCTTTCTTT. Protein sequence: CASSLDWERTEAFF.

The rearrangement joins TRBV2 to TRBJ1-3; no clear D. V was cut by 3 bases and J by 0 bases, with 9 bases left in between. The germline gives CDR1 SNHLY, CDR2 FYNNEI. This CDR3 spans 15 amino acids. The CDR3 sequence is CASSESLISGNTIYF. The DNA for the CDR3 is TGTGCCAGCAGTGAGAGTCTCATCTCTGGAAACACCATATATTTT.

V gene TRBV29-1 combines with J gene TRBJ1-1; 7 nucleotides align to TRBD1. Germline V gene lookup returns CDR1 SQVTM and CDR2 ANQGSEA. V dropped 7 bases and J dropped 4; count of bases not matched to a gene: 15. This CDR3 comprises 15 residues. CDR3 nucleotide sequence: TGCAGCGCCCTGTCCCCTGACAGGGTTGGCACTGAAGCTTTCTTT. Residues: CSALSPDRVGTEAFF.

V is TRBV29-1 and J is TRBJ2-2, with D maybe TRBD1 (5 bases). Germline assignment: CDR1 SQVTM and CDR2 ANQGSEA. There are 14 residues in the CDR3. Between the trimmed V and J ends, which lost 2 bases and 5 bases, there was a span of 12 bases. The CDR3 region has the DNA TGCAGCGTTGAATATGGGGCGAGGACCGGGGAGCTGTTTTTT. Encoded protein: CSVEYGARTGELFF.

The CDR3 DNA reads TGCAGCGTTGAAGATCAGGGGCCCACAGATACGCAGTATTTT. Translated: CSVEDQGPTDTQYF. The chain uses TRBV29-1 and TRBJ2-3, with a weak D call TRBD1 (6 bases). V dropped 0 bases and J dropped 2 bases, with 9 bases sitting between them. This CDR3 has 14 amino acids. Germline values: CDR1 SQVTM, CDR2 ANQGSEA.

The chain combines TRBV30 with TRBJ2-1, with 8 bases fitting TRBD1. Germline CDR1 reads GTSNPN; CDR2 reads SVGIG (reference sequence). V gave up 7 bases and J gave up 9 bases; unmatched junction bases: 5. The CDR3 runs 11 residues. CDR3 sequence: CAFLDRVEQFF. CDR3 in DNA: TGTGCCTTTTTGGACAGGGTTGAGCAGTTCTTC. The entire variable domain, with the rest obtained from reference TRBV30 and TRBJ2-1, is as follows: SQTIHQWPATLVQPVGSPLSLECTVEGTSNPNLYWYRQAAGRGLQLLFYSVGIGQISSEVPQNLSASRPQDRQFILSSKKLLLSDSGFYLCAFLDRVEQFFGPGTRLTVL.

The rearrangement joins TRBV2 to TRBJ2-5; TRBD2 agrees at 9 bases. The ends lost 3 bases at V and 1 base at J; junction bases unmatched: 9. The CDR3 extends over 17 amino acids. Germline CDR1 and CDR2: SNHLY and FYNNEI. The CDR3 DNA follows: TGTGCCAGCAGTGATGAGGGTAGCGGGGGCGTCCAAGAGACCCAGTACTTC. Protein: CASSDEGSGGVQETQYF.

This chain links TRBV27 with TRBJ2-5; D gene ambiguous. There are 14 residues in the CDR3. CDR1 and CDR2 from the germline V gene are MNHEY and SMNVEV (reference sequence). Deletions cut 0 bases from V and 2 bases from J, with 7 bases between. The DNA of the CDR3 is TGTGCCAGCAGTTTATCGATTCAGCAAGAGACCCAGTACTTC. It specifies CASSLSIQQETQYF.

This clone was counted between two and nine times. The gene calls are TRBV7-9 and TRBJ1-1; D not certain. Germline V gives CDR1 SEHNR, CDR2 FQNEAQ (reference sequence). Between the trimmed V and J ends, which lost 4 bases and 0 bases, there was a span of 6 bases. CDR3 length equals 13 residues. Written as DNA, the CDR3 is TGTGCCAGCAGCTCTACAGTGAACACTGAAGCTTTCTTT. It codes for CASSSTVNTEAFF.

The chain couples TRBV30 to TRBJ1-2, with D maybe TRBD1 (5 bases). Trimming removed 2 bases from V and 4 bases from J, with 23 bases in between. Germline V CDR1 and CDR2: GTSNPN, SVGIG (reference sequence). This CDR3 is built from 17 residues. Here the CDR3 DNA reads TGTGCCTGGAGTCCTCCGGGACGGCTGGACCTACTCTATGGCTACACCTTC. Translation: CAWSPPGRLDLLYGYTF.